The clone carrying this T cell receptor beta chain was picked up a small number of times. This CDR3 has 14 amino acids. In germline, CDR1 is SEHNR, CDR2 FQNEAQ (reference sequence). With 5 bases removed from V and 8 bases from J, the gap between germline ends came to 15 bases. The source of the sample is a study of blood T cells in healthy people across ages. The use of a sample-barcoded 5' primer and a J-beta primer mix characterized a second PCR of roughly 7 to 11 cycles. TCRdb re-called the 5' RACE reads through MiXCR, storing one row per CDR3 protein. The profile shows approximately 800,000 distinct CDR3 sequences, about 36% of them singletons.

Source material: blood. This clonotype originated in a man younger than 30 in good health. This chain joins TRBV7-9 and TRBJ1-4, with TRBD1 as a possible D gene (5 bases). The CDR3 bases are TGTGCCAGCAGCCCGCGGGGGTATTGGGAAAAACTGTTTTTT. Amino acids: CASSPRGYWEKLFF.